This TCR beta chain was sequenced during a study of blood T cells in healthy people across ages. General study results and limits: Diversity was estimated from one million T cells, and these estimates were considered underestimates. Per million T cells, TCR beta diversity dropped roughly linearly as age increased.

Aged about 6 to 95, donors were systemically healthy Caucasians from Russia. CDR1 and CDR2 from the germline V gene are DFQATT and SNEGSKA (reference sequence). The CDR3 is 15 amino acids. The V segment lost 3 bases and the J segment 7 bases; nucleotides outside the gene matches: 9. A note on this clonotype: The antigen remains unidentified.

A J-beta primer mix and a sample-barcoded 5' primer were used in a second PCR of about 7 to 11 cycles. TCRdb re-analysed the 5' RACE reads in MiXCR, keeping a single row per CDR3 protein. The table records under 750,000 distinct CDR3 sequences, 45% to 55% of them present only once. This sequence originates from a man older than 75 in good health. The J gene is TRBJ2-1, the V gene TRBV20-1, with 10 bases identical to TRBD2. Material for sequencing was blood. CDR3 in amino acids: CSASPASGRANEQFF. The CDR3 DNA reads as TGCAGTGCTAGTCCCGCCAGCGGGAGGGCGAATGAGCAGTTCTTC.